Each of the 15 T cell receptor beta chains below was sequenced from the same sample in a study of blood T cells in healthy people across ages. Alongside a J-beta primer mix, a sample-barcoded 5' primer served in a second PCR lasting about 6 to 12 cycles. TCRdb reprocessed the 5' RACE reads with MiXCR, giving one entry per CDR3 protein. The repertoire includes 750,000 to 950,000 distinct CDR3 sequences, 53% of them detected once, and 41% sits in the top ten. Sample: blood. These receptors came from a man at least 80 years old in good health.

V gene TRBV6-1 combines with J gene TRBJ2-7, with D perhaps matching TRBD1 (6 bases). The CDR3 runs 11 residues. Per the germline V gene, CDR1 is MNHNS and CDR2 is SASEGT. The V end lost 10 bases, the J end lost 3 bases, and 10 bases lay between the germline ends. DNA for the CDR3: TGTGCCACCTCACAGGGCTACGAGCAGTACTTC. This translates into CATSQGYEQYF.

This chain uses TRBV6-2 or TRBV6-3 with TRBJ1-2; no clear D. This CDR3 spans 13 amino acids. Germline V CDR1 and CDR2: MNHEY, SVGEGT. Trimming shortened V by 1 base and J by 4 bases, and 7 bases separated the two germline ends. CDR3 DNA: TGTGCCAGCAGTTACTTACAGAGCTATGGCTACACCTTC. It is translated as CASSYLQSYGYTF.

This clonotype has just a few counts. The chain uses TRBV7-8 and TRBJ2-6; no definite D call. Germline loops: CDR1 SGHVS, CDR2 FQNEAQ. Trimming shortened V by 0 bases and J by 4 bases, and 16 bases separated the two germline ends. The CDR3 has 18 amino acids. CDR3 nucleotide sequence: TGTGCCAGCAGCTTAGCTTCAGGACCTGGTCTCGGGGCCAACGTCCTGACTTTC. The encoded protein is CASSLASGPGLGANVLTF.

The chain has TRBV5-1 and TRBJ2-7, with 8 bases lining up with TRBD2. Germline CDR1 SGHRS, CDR2 YFSETQ. V gave up 0 bases and J gave up 7 bases; unmatched junction bases: 12. There are 16 residues in the CDR3. The CDR3 sequence: CASSLGPGGMKNEQYF. CDR3 in DNA: TGCGCCAGCAGCTTGGGGCCGGGGGGGATGAAGAATGAGCAGTACTTC.

This sequence joins TRBV18 and TRBJ1-2; D might be TRBD1 (5 bases). The CDR3 contains 16 residues. Germline lookup yields CDR1 KGHSH and CDR2 LQKENI. Trimming stripped 2 bases from V and 0 bases from J, with 13 bases between. The CDR3 bases are TGTGCCAGCTCACCAGGGGCGCCCCTTACTAACTATGGCTACACCTTC. It translates to CASSPGAPLTNYGYTF.

This chain uses TRBV10-3 with TRBJ2-1; D tentatively reads TRBD1 or TRBD2 (5 bases each). The ends were cut back, 4 bases at V and 10 bases at J, with 14 bases in the middle. This CDR3 spans 13 amino acids. Germline CDR1 and CDR2: ENHRY and SYGVKD. The CDR3 DNA reads as TGTGCCATCAGTGGGAGCGCGAGGGACGAGCAGTTCTTC. Protein sequence: CAISGSARDEQFF.

The V call is TRBV5-1, the J call TRBJ2-1; 8 bases are a match to TRBD1. CDR1 SGHRS and CDR2 YFSETQ come from the germline V gene. V trimming: 4 bases; J trimming: 5 bases; junction bases outside the gene matches: 8. The CDR3 is 15 residues long. In DNA form, the CDR3 reads TGCGCCAGCAGCGAATCCGGGACAGGTAACAATGAGCAGTTCTTC. This encodes CASSESGTGNNEQFF.

As to this clonotype: Given a much more abundant clone one base away, this may be a read error. The chain uses TRBV4-2 and TRBJ2-3, with 12 bases aligning to TRBD2. This CDR3 spans 15 amino acids. V was clipped by 4 bases and J by 7 bases; unmatched bases: 6. The V gene's germline CDR1 is LGHNA and CDR2 YNFKEQ. CDR3 sequence (DNA): TGTGCCAGCAGCCTTCTAGCGGGAGGGTCCTATACGCAGTATTTT. It translates to CASSLLAGGSYTQYF.

V is TRBV15 and J is TRBJ2-3, with no clear D. Germline CDR1 and CDR2: LNHNV and YYDKDF (reference sequence). The germline V and J ends were trimmed by 0 bases and 14 bases, with 18 bases remaining between them. The CDR3 has 14 residues. The CDR3 spells CATSRDRLHRYAYF. CDR3 in DNA: TGTGCCACCAGCAGAGATCGGCTCCACAGATACGCGTATTTT.

J is TRBJ2-7 and V is TRBV4-1, with 10 bases matching TRBD2. The CDR3 is 16 residues long. Trimming took 1 base from V and 5 from J; bases not matched to a gene: 8. Germline V gene data show CDR1 as MGHRA and CDR2 as YSYEKL. CDR3 sequence reads: CASSQGLAGGVDEQYF. DNA for the CDR3: TGCGCCAGCAGCCAAGGATTAGCGGGAGGTGTCGACGAGCAGTACTTC.

V usage is TRBV27 and J usage is TRBJ2-4, with D perhaps matching TRBD1 or TRBD2 (5 bases each). The germline gives CDR1 MNHEY, CDR2 SMNVEV (reference sequence). The CDR3 loop spans 14 amino acids. The V end lost 5 bases, the J end lost 8 bases, and 16 bases lay between the germline ends. The CDR3 spells CASSVRGAGYIQYF. The DNA for the CDR3 is TGTGCCAGCAGTGTAAGGGGAGCTGGGTACATTCAGTACTTC.

V usage is TRBV20-1 and J usage is TRBJ2-7; D remains unclear. This CDR3 comprises 11 residues. Germline lookup yields CDR1 DFQATT and CDR2 SNEGSKA (reference sequence). V gave up 6 bases and J gave up 4 bases, with 10 bases separating them. The CDR3 region is CSAGALYEQYF. CDR3 nucleotides: TGCAGTGCAGGTGCGCTGTACGAGCAGTACTTC.

The chain has TRBV6-6 and TRBJ2-7, with TRBD2 as a possible D gene (5 bases). The CDR3 is 15 residues long. The V gene's germline CDR1 is MNHNY and CDR2 SVGAGI (reference sequence). Between the trimmed V and J ends, which lost 6 bases and 2 bases, there was a span of 17 bases. Written as DNA, the CDR3 is TGTGCCAGCAGGGCCACTAGTTTTTCGGCCTACGAGCAGTACTTC. Translating it yields CASRATSFSAYEQYF.

The genes are TRBV20-1 and TRBJ2-5; TRBD2 matches 10 bases. TRBJ2-7 matches the DNA end more closely, so the J call is doubtful. This CDR3 is 13 amino acids long. Germline V gene sequence: CDR1 DFQATT, CDR2 SNEGSKA (reference sequence). CDR3 coding DNA: TGCAGTGCTAGAGCTAGCGGGAGCCACGAGCAGTACTTC. Its translation is CSARASGSHEQYF.

This clonotype showed up just a few times. This chain uses TRBV2 with TRBJ2-7; 11 bases line up with TRBD2. The germline CDR1 and CDR2 sequences are SNHLY and FYNNEI. The trim removed 0 bases at V and 5 bases at J, leaving 15 bases unmatched. The CDR3 is 19 amino acids. CDR3 region: CASSEALWASGRPIHEQYF. The CDR3 DNA reads as TGTGCCAGCAGTGAAGCGCTTTGGGCTAGCGGGAGGCCCATCCACGAGCAGTACTTC.